A selection of T cell receptor beta chains follows, all from one sample in a study of low-dose radiotherapy and immunotherapy resistance in tumors. MiXCR, run by TCRdb on the reads, gives a single entry per CDR3 protein. The sample consists of just over 90,000 distinct CDR3 sequences, 20% to 25% of them appearing once. The starting material was PBMCs, obtained after low-dose radiotherapy plus immunotherapy. The receptors stem from a female donor with ovarian cancer. The CDR3 runs from the conserved cysteine through the conserved F or W. The order of the fields is clone size, J gene, V gene, D gene, CDR3 protein, CDR3 DNA. D genes are given only for firm matches. Rows may omit the clone size; those that give it use once, few, many or a size class.

clone_size: many
j_call: TRBJ2-2
v_call: TRBV5-4
d_call: .
cdr3_aa: CASSPATAGQNTGELFF
cdr3_nt: TGTGCCAGCAGCCCGGCCACGGCGGGCCAGAACACCGGGGAGCTGTTTTTT

clone_size: few
j_call: TRBJ1-1
v_call: TRBV3-1
d_call: .
cdr3_aa: CASSPQQHRRDTEAFF
cdr3_nt: TGTGCCAGCTCCCCCCAGCAACATCGGAGGGACACTGAAGCTTTCTTT

clone_size: many
j_call: TRBJ1-1
v_call: TRBV4-1
d_call: .
cdr3_aa: CASSLGQPVNTEAFF
cdr3_nt: TGCGCCAGCAGCCTCGGACAGCCCGTGAACACTGAAGCTTTCTTT

clone_size: many
j_call: TRBJ2-5
v_call: TRBV9
d_call: .
cdr3_aa: CASSTLPGDYGETQYF
cdr3_nt: TGTGCCAGCAGCACGTTACCGGGCGATTACGGAGAGACCCAGTACTTC

clone_size: once
j_call: TRBJ2-4
v_call: TRBV6-6
d_call: TRBD1
cdr3_aa: CASSLQGARTGAKNIQYF
cdr3_nt: TGTGCCAGCAGCTTACAGGGGGCGCGAACAGGGGCCAAAAACATTCAGTACTTC

clone_size: many
j_call: TRBJ1-2
v_call: TRBV12-3/TRBV12-4
d_call: .
cdr3_aa: CASGAATINYGYTF
cdr3_nt: TGTGCCAGCGGGGCAGCGACAATTAACTATGGCTACACCTTC

clone_size: many
j_call: TRBJ1-5
v_call: TRBV7-2
d_call: TRBD1
cdr3_aa: CASSFGTGWSQPQHF
cdr3_nt: TGTGCCAGCAGCTTTGGGACAGGCTGGAGTCAGCCCCAGCATTTT

clone_size: many
j_call: TRBJ2-5
v_call: TRBV28
d_call: .
cdr3_aa: CASSRPRIKETQYF
cdr3_nt: TGTGCCAGCAGTCGCCCAAGGATCAAGGAGACCCAGTACTTC

clone_size: many
j_call: TRBJ2-2
v_call: TRBV6-2/TRBV6-3
d_call: .
cdr3_aa: CASSGLFLIANTGELFF
cdr3_nt: TGTGCCAGCAGTGGACTCTTCCTCATCGCGAACACCGGGGAGCTGTTTTTT

clone_size: many
j_call: TRBJ1-1
v_call: TRBV11-3
d_call: .
cdr3_aa: CASSGPNTEAFF
cdr3_nt: TGTGCCAGCTCCGGACCGAACACTGAAGCTTTCTTT

clone_size: many
j_call: TRBJ2-1
v_call: TRBV6-2/TRBV6-3
d_call: .
cdr3_aa: CASSYGSALGLSGEQFF
cdr3_nt: TGTGCCAGCAGTTACGGGTCGGCCCTCGGACTGTCTGGTGAGCAGTTCTTC

clone_size: few
j_call: TRBJ2-7
v_call: TRBV5-6
d_call: TRBD2
cdr3_aa: CASSEEGSGKRGEQYF
cdr3_nt: TGTGCCAGCAGCGAAGAAGGTAGCGGGAAAAGAGGCGAGCAGTACTTC

clone_size: many
j_call: TRBJ2-2
v_call: TRBV28
d_call: .
cdr3_aa: CASSFSWSWELFF
cdr3_nt: TGTGCCAGCAGTTTCTCATGGTCTTGGGAGCTGTTTTTT

clone_size: many
j_call: TRBJ1-3
v_call: TRBV25-1
d_call: .
cdr3_aa: CASTRGAGNTIYF
cdr3_nt: TGTGCCAGCACCCGCGGGGCGGGAAACACCATATATTTT

clone_size: many
j_call: TRBJ2-6
v_call: TRBV19
d_call: .
cdr3_aa: CASSMAGSGANVLTF
cdr3_nt: TGTGCCAGTAGTATGGCTGGCTCTGGGGCCAACGTCCTGACTTTC

clone_size: .
j_call: TRBJ1-1
v_call: TRBV12-3/TRBV12-4
d_call: .
cdr3_aa: CASSVRQNTEAFF
cdr3_nt: TGTGCCAGCAGCGTAAGACAGAACACTGAAGCTTTCTTT

clone_size: .
j_call: TRBJ1-5
v_call: TRBV6-2/TRBV6-3
d_call: TRBD1
cdr3_aa: CASSYTNRGGYSNQPQHF
cdr3_nt: TGTGCCAGCAGTTACACGAACAGGGGAGGTTATAGCAATCAGCCCCAGCATTTT

clone_size: .
j_call: TRBJ2-1
v_call: TRBV5-1
d_call: .
cdr3_aa: CASSPGGTTGGEQFF
cdr3_nt: TGCGCCAGCAGCCCAGGAGGGACAACGGGCGGCGAGCAGTTCTTC

clone_size: .
j_call: TRBJ1-1
v_call: TRBV12-3/TRBV12-4
d_call: .
cdr3_aa: CASRVWGYTEAFF
cdr3_nt: TGTGCCAGCAGGGTTTGGGGTTACACTGAAGCTTTCTTT

clone_size: many
j_call: TRBJ2-3
v_call: TRBV28
d_call: TRBD2
cdr3_aa: CASSLTSGRRLSTDTQYF
cdr3_nt: TGTGCCAGCAGTTTGACTAGCGGACGACGATTATCCACAGATACGCAGTATTTT

clone_size: .
j_call: TRBJ2-7
v_call: TRBV11-2
d_call: .
cdr3_aa: CASSLGFSERAHF
cdr3_nt: TGTGCCAGCAGCTTAGGTTTTAGCGAGAGGGCACACTTC

clone_size: many
j_call: TRBJ1-2
v_call: TRBV4-3
d_call: .
cdr3_aa: CASSQAFRAVYGYTF
cdr3_nt: TGCGCCAGCAGCCAAGCTTTCAGGGCCGTCTATGGCTACACCTTC

clone_size: many
j_call: TRBJ1-2
v_call: TRBV4-1
d_call: .
cdr3_aa: CASSDGGYGYTF
cdr3_nt: TGCGCCAGCAGCGACGGAGGCTATGGCTACACCTTC

clone_size: .
j_call: TRBJ2-1
v_call: TRBV28
d_call: TRBD2
cdr3_aa: CASSQGSGSVNEQFF
cdr3_nt: TGTGCCAGCAGCCAGGGTAGCGGGAGTGTAAATGAGCAGTTCTTC

clone_size: many
j_call: TRBJ1-1
v_call: TRBV20-1
d_call: .
cdr3_aa: CSASRDAEAFF
cdr3_nt: TGCAGTGCTAGCAGGGACGCTGAAGCTTTCTTT

clone_size: many
j_call: TRBJ1-5
v_call: TRBV6-2/TRBV6-3
d_call: .
cdr3_aa: CASSYSQGRGQPQHF
cdr3_nt: TGTGCCAGCAGTTACTCCCAGGGGAGAGGGCAGCCCCAGCATTTT

clone_size: many
j_call: TRBJ2-7
v_call: TRBV19
d_call: .
cdr3_aa: CASSIWAWDGSSYEQYF
cdr3_nt: TGTGCCAGTAGTATTTGGGCGTGGGACGGAAGCTCCTACGAGCAGTACTTC

clone_size: many
j_call: TRBJ2-5
v_call: TRBV7-9
d_call: .
cdr3_aa: CASSLATGNQETQYF
cdr3_nt: TGTGCCAGCAGCTTGGCCACAGGGAACCAAGAGACCCAGTACTTC

clone_size: many
j_call: TRBJ2-3
v_call: TRBV7-8
d_call: .
cdr3_aa: CAIILGQKETQYF
cdr3_nt: TGTGCCATCATCCTGGGGCAAAAAGAGACGCAGTATTTT

clone_size: many
j_call: TRBJ1-1
v_call: TRBV4-2
d_call: .
cdr3_aa: CASSQPSGSTEAFF
cdr3_nt: TGTGCCAGCAGCCAACCTTCGGGGTCCACTGAAGCTTTCTTT

clone_size: many
j_call: TRBJ2-4
v_call: TRBV9
d_call: .
cdr3_aa: CASIEGQNIQYF
cdr3_nt: TGTGCCAGCATAGAAGGCCAAAACATTCAGTACTTC

clone_size: many
j_call: TRBJ1-4
v_call: TRBV28
d_call: .
cdr3_aa: CASNDRRVKDEKLFF
cdr3_nt: TGTGCCAGCAACGACCGACGGGTCAAGGACGAAAAACTGTTTTTT

clone_size: many
j_call: TRBJ2-3
v_call: TRBV20-1
d_call: .
cdr3_aa: CSARDGRGRDTQYF
cdr3_nt: TGCAGTGCTAGAGATGGGAGGGGGAGAGATACGCAGTATTTT

clone_size: many
j_call: TRBJ2-1
v_call: TRBV5-4
d_call: .
cdr3_aa: CASSSRDRTYNEQFF
cdr3_nt: TGTGCCAGCAGCTCCCGGGACCGTACTTACAATGAGCAGTTCTTC

clone_size: many
j_call: TRBJ2-1
v_call: TRBV7-8
d_call: TRBD2
cdr3_aa: CASSPLGGREYNEQFF
cdr3_nt: TGTGCCAGCAGCCCCTTGGGCGGGAGGGAATACAATGAGCAGTTCTTC

clone_size: many
j_call: TRBJ1-1
v_call: TRBV29-1
d_call: TRBD1
cdr3_aa: CSVRTGGITEAFF
cdr3_nt: TGCAGCGTTAGGACAGGGGGCATCACTGAAGCTTTCTTT

clone_size: many
j_call: TRBJ2-1
v_call: TRBV20-1
d_call: TRBD1
cdr3_aa: CSASAGTGYYNEQFF
cdr3_nt: TGCAGTGCTAGCGCGGGGACAGGGTACTACAATGAGCAGTTCTTC

clone_size: few
j_call: TRBJ1-1
v_call: TRBV2
d_call: .
cdr3_aa: CASSDPALAFF
cdr3_nt: TGTGCCAGCAGTGATCCCGCGTTAGCTTTCTTT

clone_size: many
j_call: TRBJ1-3
v_call: TRBV2
d_call: .
cdr3_aa: CASSERSPGNTIYF
cdr3_nt: TGTGCCAGCAGTGAACGCAGCCCTGGAAACACCATATATTTT

clone_size: many
j_call: TRBJ1-5
v_call: TRBV7-8
d_call: .
cdr3_aa: CASSLGTGRMDQPQHF
cdr3_nt: TGTGCCAGCAGCTTAGGTACAGGTAGAATGGATCAGCCCCAGCATTTT

clone_size: many
j_call: TRBJ1-5
v_call: TRBV5-5
d_call: .
cdr3_aa: CASSLTWPPRPQHF
cdr3_nt: TGTGCCAGCAGCTTAACATGGCCTCCAAGGCCCCAGCATTTT

clone_size: .
j_call: TRBJ1-5
v_call: TRBV2
d_call: .
cdr3_aa: CASTPGRSYQPQHF
cdr3_nt: TGTGCCAGCACTCCCGGACGGAGCTATCAGCCCCAGCATTTT

clone_size: many
j_call: TRBJ2-3
v_call: TRBV5-3
d_call: .
cdr3_aa: CASSFRQGGVTDTQYF
cdr3_nt: TGTGCCAGCAGCTTCCGGCAGGGCGGGGTCACAGATACGCAGTATTTT

clone_size: many
j_call: TRBJ2-3
v_call: TRBV10-3
d_call: .
cdr3_aa: CAISYSVQDGHTDTQYF
cdr3_nt: TGTGCCATCAGCTACTCCGTGCAGGACGGCCACACAGATACGCAGTATTTT

clone_size: .
j_call: TRBJ2-5
v_call: TRBV7-9
d_call: TRBD2
cdr3_aa: CASSLDGRGETQYF
cdr3_nt: TGTGCCAGCAGCTTAGATGGGAGGGGAGAGACCCAGTACTTC

clone_size: many
j_call: TRBJ1-2
v_call: TRBV18
d_call: .
cdr3_aa: CASSPKQSDYGYTF
cdr3_nt: TGTGCCAGCTCACCGAAACAGAGCGACTATGGCTACACCTTC

clone_size: many
j_call: TRBJ2-1
v_call: TRBV20-1
d_call: .
cdr3_aa: CSARGTMAGYNEQFF
cdr3_nt: TGCAGTGCTAGGGGTACTATGGCGGGTTACAATGAGCAGTTCTTC

clone_size: .
j_call: TRBJ1-1
v_call: TRBV20-1
d_call: .
cdr3_aa: CSATTDPGNTEAFF
cdr3_nt: TGCAGTGCCACGACCGACCCAGGGAACACTGAAGCTTTCTTT

clone_size: many
j_call: TRBJ2-7
v_call: TRBV2
d_call: .
cdr3_aa: CASQLTYEQYF
cdr3_nt: TGTGCCAGCCAGTTGACCTACGAGCAGTACTTC

clone_size: many
j_call: TRBJ2-1
v_call: TRBV3-1
d_call: .
cdr3_aa: CASSQDLEGGVYNEQFF
cdr3_nt: TGTGCCAGCAGCCAAGATTTGGAAGGGGGAGTATACAATGAGCAGTTCTTC

clone_size: many
j_call: TRBJ1-2
v_call: TRBV27
d_call: TRBD1
cdr3_aa: CASSAGQGMRYGYTF
cdr3_nt: TGTGCCAGCAGTGCGGGACAGGGGATGCGCTATGGCTACACCTTC

clone_size: many
j_call: TRBJ1-2
v_call: TRBV7-8
d_call: .
cdr3_aa: CASSLGDTGGYTF
cdr3_nt: TGTGCCAGCAGCTTAGGGGACACGGGGGGCTACACCTTC

clone_size: many
j_call: TRBJ1-1
v_call: TRBV29-1
d_call: TRBD1
cdr3_aa: CSVDRVDRGRLYEAFF
cdr3_nt: TGCAGCGTTGATCGGGTAGACAGGGGGCGTTTGTATGAAGCTTTCTTT

clone_size: many
j_call: TRBJ2-7
v_call: TRBV6-5
d_call: .
cdr3_aa: CASSYPGTPPALRRYEQYF
cdr3_nt: TGTGCCAGCAGTTACCCCGGGACGCCCCCCGCTCTTCGTCGTTACGAGCAGTACTTC